The 19 T cell receptor beta chains below come from one sample, sequenced in a study of Tregs in tolerant kidney transplant recipients. Related graft donors supplied nonmyeloablative bone marrow transplants, and mixed chimerism was transient. The method was immunoSEQ multiplex PCR; TCRdb's version includes in-frame clones alone and lacks a portion of them. The specimen's table records fewer than 7,000 clones. This material consisted of CD4+ T cells from blood (PBMCs), taken 6 months after the transplant. The receptors derive from a human patient who received a combined kidney and bone marrow transplant. Some of the T cells may derive from the graft donor.

Concerning this clone: The CDR3 extends 3 residues past the end of the read, so its final part is completed from the germline J gene. The genes are TRBV28 and TRBJ2-3; TRBD2 matches at 8 bases. V shed 7 bases, J shed 0 bases, and the junction held 15 bases outside the gene matches. Germline V gene sequence: CDR1 MDHEN, CDR2 SYDVKM. CDR3 size: 18 residues. The DNA read from the CDR3 is TGTGCCAGCATGTCGGGGGGGTTGGGCACCCCTAGCACAGATACG. Translated: CASMSGGLGTPSTDT. The CDR3 reads in full as CASMSGGLGTPSTDTQYF.

Its frequency marks this clone as medium-sized (0.01 to 0.1%). The CDR3 end falls 3 residues outside the read, so it is completed with the germline J gene. The rearrangement uses TRBV20-1 and TRBJ2-7; 7 bases are shared with TRBD1. CDR3 length: 12 residues. CDR1 and CDR2 from the germline V gene are DFQATT and SNEGSKA (reference sequence). V lost 5 bases to trimming and J lost 3 bases; unmatched junction nucleotides: 4. CDR3 region: CSAARDSYEQYF. The CDR3 DNA, read in part, is TGCAGTGCTGCACGGGACAGCTACGAG.

To note about this clone: The CDR3 goes on 3 residues after the read ends, and that part is filled in from the germline J gene. The chain uses TRBV5-1 and TRBJ2-3; D is possibly TRBD2 (6 bases). CDR1 and CDR2 from the germline V gene are SGHRS and YFSETQ. Trimming left V 4 bases short and J 2 bases short, with 14 bases between. This CDR3 contains 15 residues. CDR3 region: CASSVRGFFTDTQYF. Incomplete CDR3 DNA: TGCGCCAGCAGCGTGCGGGGCTTTTTCACAGATACG. The whole variable domain, filled in from reference TRBV5-1 and TRBJ2-3, reads KAGVTQTPRYLIKTRGQQVTLSCSPISGHRSVSWYQQTPGQGLQFLFEYFSETQRNKGNFPGRFSGRQFSNSRSEMNVSTLELGDSALYLCASSVRGFFTDTQYFGPGTRLTVL.

Concerning this clone: The CDR3 end lies 3 residues beyond the end of the read and is filled in from the germline J gene. The V call is TRBV5-1, the J call TRBJ2-2; a possible D gene is TRBD2 (6 bases). Per germline, CDR1 SGHRS and CDR2 YFSETQ. Trimming cost V 3 bases and J 6 bases, with 12 bases left between them. The CDR3 totals 14 residues. CDR3 loop: CASSSPSVPGELFF. CDR3 DNA, as far as it was read: TGCGCCAGCAGCTCCCCTAGCGTCCCCGGGGAG.

About this clone: Sequencing ends 3 residues short of the CDR3 end; the germline J gene provides the rest. The chain has TRBV5-1 and TRBJ2-5, with 11 bases fitting TRBD1. The CDR3 runs 16 residues. Germline-derived CDR1 and CDR2 are SGHRS and YFSETQ. The V segment lost 3 bases and the J segment 4 bases; nucleotides outside the gene matches: 8. Incomplete CDR3 DNA: TGCGCCAGCAGCTCCGGGACAGGGGGGTACGCAGAGACC. Protein: CASSSGTGGYAET. From start to end, the CDR3 is CASSSGTGGYAETQYF. The full variable domain, rest sourced from reference TRBV5-1 and TRBJ2-5, is KAGVTQTPRYLIKTRGQQVTLSCSPISGHRSVSWYQQTPGQGLQFLFEYFSETQRNKGNFPGRFSGRQFSNSRSEMNVSTLELGDSALYLCASSSGTGGYAETQYFGPGTRLLVL.

The CDR3 spells CASSLVSGSGYEQYF. Partial CDR3 DNA: TGTGCCAGCAGCTTAGTAAGCGGGAGTGGATACGAG. This chain uses TRBV7-2 with TRBJ2-7, with 8 nucleotides matching TRBD2. The read terminates 3 residues ahead of where the CDR3 ends, so the germline J gene completes it. J lost 4 bases, V lost 1 base, and 6 bases had no gene match. Germline CDR1 is SGHTA and CDR2 is FQGNSA. This CDR3 has 15 amino acids.

This clone is classed as medium-sized (0.01 to 0.1%) by frequency. The CDR3 end falls 3 residues outside the read, so it is completed with the germline J gene. V is TRBV20-1 and J is TRBJ1-5; D is unclear. Trimming cost V 1 base and J 4 bases, with 8 bases left between them. Germline-derived CDR1 and CDR2 are DFQATT and SNEGSKA (reference sequence). The CDR3 extends over 13 amino acids. CDR3 loop: CSARATLNQPQHF. The CDR3 bases that were read are TGCAGTGCTAGAGCCACTCTAAATCAGCCC.

This clone registers medium-sized (0.01 to 0.1%) by frequency. The read terminates 3 residues ahead of where the CDR3 ends, so the germline J gene completes it. The chain combines TRBV5-6 with TRBJ2-2, with 7 bases matching TRBD2. The CDR3 extends over 15 amino acids. Looked up from germline, CDR1 is SGHDT and CDR2 is YYEEEE. The J segment lost 5 bases and the V segment lost 1 base, leaving 5 bases of the junction unmatched. The CDR3 bases that were read are TGTGCCAGCAGCTTGTATACTAGCGATACCGGGGAG. Encoded protein: CASSLYTSDTGE. The full CDR3 protein is CASSLYTSDTGELFF.

Judged by frequency, this clone is medium-sized. Read data end 3 residues before the CDR3 end; the end is taken from the germline J gene. The chain carries TRBV20-1 and TRBJ2-5; 10 bases align to TRBD2. This CDR3 contains 15 residues. V lost 3 bases to trimming and J lost 6 bases; unmatched junction nucleotides: 10. CDR1 and CDR2 (germline): DFQATT, SNEGSKA (reference sequence). The CDR3 loop reads CSARGNSGRLKTQYF. Partial CDR3 DNA: TGCAGTGCTAGGGGAAATAGCGGGAGGTTAAAGACC.

Concerning this clone: The CDR3 extends 3 residues past the end of the read, so its final part is completed from the germline J gene. The chain uses TRBV5-1 and TRBJ1-2; maybe TRBD1 (5 bases). CDR1 and CDR2 (germline): SGHRS, YFSETQ. This CDR3 region has 12 residues. With 2 bases removed from V and 7 bases from J, the gap between germline ends came to 9 bases. Partial CDR3 DNA: TGCGCCAGCAGCTTCACAGGAGGTGGC. This encodes CASSFTGGG. The full CDR3 sequence reads CASSFTGGGYTF. Looking up the rest from reference TRBV5-1 and TRBJ1-2 gives the full variable domain: KAGVTQTPRYLIKTRGQQVTLSCSPISGHRSVSWYQQTPGQGLQFLFEYFSETQRNKGNFPGRFSGRQFSNSRSEMNVSTLELGDSALYLCASSFTGGGYTFGSGTRLTVV.

About this clone itself: The read is 3 residues too short to cover the CDR3 end, so that end is filled in from the germline J gene. This chain connects TRBV30 to TRBJ2-5; 8 positions match TRBD1. V lost 4 bases and J lost 7; bases outside the gene matches: 17. Germline V gene lookup returns CDR1 GTSNPN and CDR2 SVGIG (reference sequence). This CDR3 region has 16 residues. The CDR3 is CAWTSRGWQGAGTQYF. The CDR3 DNA, read in part, is TGTGCCTGGACCTCCCGGGGGTGGCAGGGGGCAGGGACC.

As to this clone: Read sequence stops 3 residues before the CDR3 end, and the germline J gene provides the missing end. The rearrangement links TRBV7-3 to TRBJ1-2; possible D gene TRBD1, 5 bases. The CDR3 sequence is 14 residues long. The germline gives CDR1 SGHTA, CDR2 FQGTGA. The CDR3 DNA, read in part, is TGTGCCAGCAGCTTAGCAGGGCTGACCTACGAG. It yields the protein CASSLAGLTYE. The full CDR3 protein is CASSLAGLTYEYTF. Combining the CDR3 with reference TRBV7-3 and TRBJ1-2 gives the whole variable domain GAGVSQTPSNKVTEKGKYVELRCDPISGHTALYWYRQSLGQGPEFLIYFQGTGAADDSGLPNDRFFAVRPEGSVSTLKIQRTERGDSAVYLCASSLAGLTYEYTFGSGTRLTVV.

In the case of this clone: Read data end 3 residues before the CDR3 end; the end is taken from the germline J gene. V is TRBV19 and J is TRBJ1-3; 7 bases are shared with TRBD1. The V gene's germline CDR1 is LNHDA and CDR2 SQIVND (reference sequence). This CDR3 is 15 amino acids long. V dropped 3 bases and J dropped 4; count of bases not matched to a gene: 6. Incomplete CDR3 DNA: TGTGCCAGTAGTATCGGGACAGCCAAAGGAAACACC. Protein product: CASSIGTAKGNT. The whole CDR3 protein reads CASSIGTAKGNTIYF. The whole variable domain, remainder taken from reference TRBV19 and TRBJ1-3, is DGGITQSPKYLFRKEGQNVTLSCEQNLNHDAMYWYRQDPGQGLRLIYYSQIVNDFQKGDIAEGYSVSREKKESFPLTVTSAQKNPTAFYLCASSIGTAKGNTIYFGEGSWLTVV.

Concerning this clone itself: The read ends 3 residues early relative to the CDR3; the germline J gene fills the gap. The J gene is TRBJ2-3, the V gene TRBV11-3; 7 bases are shared with TRBD2. V trimming: 0 bases; J trimming: 3 bases; junction bases outside the gene matches: 0. The length of the CDR3 is 14 residues. Germline CDR1 SGHNT, CDR2 YENEEA. Partial CDR3 DNA: TGTGCCAGCAGCTTAGACGGGGGGACAGATACG. This sequence encodes CASSLDGGTDT. The full CDR3 sequence reads CASSLDGGTDTQYF.

As for this clone: Read coverage stops 3 residues before the CDR3 terminus; the germline J gene supplies the remainder. V and J are TRBV28 and TRBJ1-5; 11 nucleotides agree with TRBD1. Germline V gene lookup returns CDR1 MDHEN and CDR2 SYDVKM. This CDR3 contains 16 residues. Trimming removed 5 bases from V and 6 bases from J; junction bases left unmatched: 9. CDR3 region: CASSLGQGAGPQPQHF. Partial CDR3 DNA: TGTGCCAGCAGTCTTGGACAGGGGGCGGGGCCTCAGCCC.

About this clone itself: The DNA ends 3 residues before the CDR3 does, and the rest of the CDR3 is filled in from the germline J gene. The chain has TRBV5-6 and TRBJ2-7; TRBD1 matches at 10 bases. The germline V gene has CDR1 SGHDT and CDR2 YYEEEE. Trimming removed 1 base from V and 5 bases from J; junction bases left unmatched: 3. The CDR3 consists of 14 residues. CDR3 sequence: CASSLPGQGNEQYF. The sequenced CDR3 bases are TGTGCCAGCAGCTTGCCGGGACAGGGGAACGAG.

The DNA read from the CDR3 is TGCAGTGCTAGAGTCCCCCAGACAGGGGGGGGCAATCAGCCC. Amino acids: CSARVPQTGGGNQP. The whole CDR3 reads CSARVPQTGGGNQPQHF. The V gene is TRBV20-1, the J gene TRBJ1-5, with 9 positions matching TRBD1. The CDR3 end is not reached by the read, which stops 3 residues before it; the germline J gene fills it in. This CDR3 is 17 amino acids long. J was trimmed by 2 bases and V by 1 base; bases with no gene match: 9. Germline CDR1 and CDR2: DFQATT and SNEGSKA (reference sequence).

As concerns this clone: The sequenced fragment ends 3 residues before the CDR3 boundary, so the rest is inferred from the germline J gene. The chain joins TRBV19 to TRBJ2-1; TRBD1 is a possible D gene (6 bases). CDR3 size: 15 residues. The V gene lost 4 bases and the J gene lost 7 bases, with 17 bases spanning the gap. Germline V gene lookup returns CDR1 LNHDA and CDR2 SQIVND (reference sequence). The CDR3 loop reads CASSKHRVESNEQFF. The part of the CDR3 DNA that was read is TGTGCCAGTAGTAAACACAGGGTCGAATCTAATGAG.

This clone counts as medium-sized by frequency. The sequenced fragment ends 3 residues before the CDR3 boundary, so the rest is inferred from the germline J gene. J is TRBJ1-2 and V is TRBV29-1; tentative D call: TRBD1 (6 bases). V was trimmed by 4 bases and J by 0 bases, leaving 6 bases between them. Per the germline V gene, CDR1 is SQVTM and CDR2 is ANQGSEA. This CDR3 is 12 amino acids long. The covered CDR3 bases are TGCAGCGTTGGGACAGCTAACTATGGC. Protein: CSVGTANYG. The whole CDR3 reads CSVGTANYGYTF.